The clone carrying this TCR beta chain occurred a few times. It was with 60 Vbeta and 13 Jbeta primers that the PCR ran. Data came from immunoSEQ multiplex PCR; TCRdb stores just in-frame clones and leaves some out. This table has tens of thousands of clones, roughly three quarters appearing once. These data are taken from a study of cytomegalovirus exposure and HLA in healthy donors. Between the trimmed V and J ends, which lost 4 bases and 5 bases, there was a span of 4 bases. Germline V gene data show CDR1 as SGHRS and CDR2 as YFSETQ. CDR3 length equals 11 residues. This TCR derives from a woman in her thirties or forties in good health and CMV-seropositive. Sequencing was carried out using PBMCs. The rearrangement links TRBV5-1 to TRBJ2-1; unclear D gene. This chain's CDR3 is CASSRDNEQFF. The CDR3 region has the DNA TGCGCCAGCAGCCGAGACAATGAGCAGTTCTTC. The complete variable domain, with remaining parts taken from reference TRBV5-1 and TRBJ2-1, reads KAGVTQTPRYLIKTRGQQVTLSCSPISGHRSVSWYQQTPGQGLQFLFEYFSETQRNKGNFPGRFSGRQFSNSRSEMNVSTLELGDSALYLCASSRDNEQFFGPGTRLTVL.